The 26 T cell receptor beta chains given below trace back to one sample, sequenced in a study of Ad26.COV2.S vaccination and SARS-CoV-2 variants. Treatment reported: 19 received Ad26.COV2.S at low or high dose, single or two shots; several received placebo; per-sample allocation not given. At day 63 after the first vaccine or placebo injection, samples were drawn. Measured with immunoSEQ multiplex PCR; TCRdb has only the in-frame clones, and not every one. This sample has fewer than 500,000 clones, with roughly 88% found just once. Source: peripheral blood, taken in a trial of Ad26.COV2.S vaccine versus placebo. Receptor source: a person aged 18-65 years who received the Ad26.COV2.S COVID-19 vaccine or a placebo.

The rearrangement links TRBV15 to TRBJ2-3; perhaps D is TRBD1 or TRBD2 (5 bases each). Looked up from germline, CDR1 is LNHNV and CDR2 is YYDKDF (reference sequence). Deletions cut 3 bases from V and 1 base from J, with 17 bases between. The CDR3 is 17 residues long. Here the CDR3 reads CATSRGTGHMGTDTQYF. The DNA of the CDR3 is TGTGCCACCAGCAGGGGAACGGGGCATATGGGCACAGATACGCAGTATTTT.

The rearrangement joins TRBV19 to TRBJ2-5, with TRBD2 identical over 11 bases. Germline trimming cut 3 bases from V and 1 base from J; bases unmatched to any gene: 10. Germline values: CDR1 LNHDA, CDR2 SQIVND (reference sequence). The CDR3 contains 18 residues. In DNA, the CDR3 is TGTGCCAGTAGTATTCGTGGTAGCGGGAGGGCCTCCCAAGAGACCCAGTACTTC. It yields the protein CASSIRGSGRASQETQYF.

This clone was detected only once. The chain carries TRBV13 and TRBJ2-5; tentative D call: TRBD2 (5 bases). Trimming took off 2 bases at V and 0 bases at J, with 13 bases between the two ends. This CDR3 has 16 amino acids. The germline CDR1 and CDR2 sequences are PRHDT and FYEKMQ (reference sequence). CDR3 sequence: CASSLNRGFNQETQYF. As DNA, the CDR3 is TGTGCCAGCAGCTTAAATAGAGGGTTCAACCAAGAGACCCAGTACTTC.

The chain combines TRBV27 with TRBJ2-5; a possible D gene is TRBD2 (5 bases). From germline, CDR1 is MNHEY and CDR2 SMNVEV (reference sequence). The length of the CDR3 is 16 residues. V was pared by 6 bases and J by 5 bases, with 22 bases between. The CDR3: CASSPWRSEREETQYF. The CDR3, as DNA: TGTGCCAGCAGCCCCTGGCGGTCGGAGAGGGAGGAGACCCAGTACTTC.

The chain links TRBV23-1 to TRBJ2-7; D is perhaps TRBD2 (5 bases). TRBV23-1 is marked as an open reading frame, function uncertain. V dropped 0 bases and J dropped 2 bases, with 11 bases sitting between them. The CDR3 has 15 amino acids. CDR3 in amino acids: CASSQSSGKPYEQYF. CDR3 nucleotides: TGCGCCAGCAGTCAATCGTCCGGGAAGCCCTACGAGCAGTACTTC.

The chain carries TRBV5-8 and TRBJ2-7; TRBD2 might be the D (6 bases). Germline assignment: CDR1 SGHTS and CDR2 YDEGEE. V was trimmed by 4 bases and J by 0 bases, leaving 14 bases between them. The length of the CDR3 is 15 residues. CDR3 loop: CASSRGTLSSYEQYF. In DNA form, the CDR3 reads TGTGCCAGCAGCCGCGGGACTCTCAGCTCCTACGAGCAGTACTTC.

This rearrangement joins TRBV29-1 to TRBJ1-2, with D unresolved. The CDR3 consists of 12 residues. V lost 7 bases and J 4 bases, leaving 13 bases between the germline ends. CDR1 and CDR2 (germline): SQVTM, ANQGSEA. The CDR3 sequence: CSAEQRPYGYTF. The CDR3 bases are TGCAGCGCAGAGCAGCGTCCCTATGGCTACACCTTC.

CDR3 protein: CSASKGARRDEQFF. The CDR3 bases are TGCAGTGCTAGTAAGGGGGCTAGGCGGGATGAGCAGTTCTTC. This chain links TRBV20-1 with TRBJ2-1, with 7 bases lining up with TRBD1. V lost 3 bases, J lost 8 bases, and 10 bases stayed unmatched. The CDR3 totals 14 residues. Germline lookup yields CDR1 DFQATT and CDR2 SNEGSKA (reference sequence).

This clone was picked up a small number of times. V usage is TRBV7-3 and J usage is TRBJ1-1; the D gene is possibly TRBD1 (5 bases). CDR3 size: 14 residues. The germline V gene encodes CDR1 SGHTA and CDR2 FQGTGA. V lost 5 bases, J lost 8 bases, and 18 bases lay in between. CDR3 coding DNA: TGTGCCAGCAGCACAACCCCCAGGGAGACGGAAGCTTTCTTT. It encodes CASSTTPRETEAFF.

This clone was seen only once. J is TRBJ2-5 and V is TRBV27; 8 bases agree with TRBD2. The CDR3 spans 17 residues. Germline V gene lookup returns CDR1 MNHEY and CDR2 SMNVEV (reference sequence). The junction had 13 bases not matched to a gene; V was cut back by 5 bases and J by 2 bases. CDR3 amino acids: CASSPSLFAGGQETQYF. The CDR3 DNA sequence: TGTGCCAGCAGTCCGTCCCTCTTTGCGGGAGGACAAGAGACCCAGTACTTC.

V and J are TRBV28 and TRBJ1-3; D possibly corresponds to TRBD1 (6 bases). The CDR3 is 17 residues long. V was cut by 5 bases and J by 0 bases, with 17 bases left in between. Germline CDR1 reads MDHEN; CDR2 reads SYDVKM. The CDR3 loop reads CASSSIRGFYSGNTIYF. As DNA, the CDR3 is TGTGCCAGCAGTAGTATCAGGGGTTTCTACTCTGGAAACACCATATATTTT.

V and J are TRBV2 and TRBJ1-5; tentative D call: TRBD1 (6 bases). Germline CDR1 and CDR2: SNHLY and FYNNEI. V was trimmed by 8 bases and J by 7 bases, leaving 24 bases between them. This CDR3 is 16 amino acids long. CDR3 in DNA: TGTGCCAGCTCCATCTCAGGGGCCTTTTGGTCACAGCCCCAGCATTTT. Amino acid sequence: CASSISGAFWSQPQHF.

The CDR3 spells CASSAKYEQYF. The CDR3 region has the DNA TGTGCCAGCAGCGCCAAATACGAGCAGTACTTC. This rearrangement joins TRBV7-9 to TRBJ2-7, with D unresolved. V dropped 5 bases and J dropped 4 bases, with 6 bases sitting between them. CDR1 and CDR2 (germline): SEHNR, FQNEAQ (reference sequence). The CDR3 is 11 amino acids.

The chain is built from TRBV28 and TRBJ1-1; TRBD1 matches 10 bases. This CDR3 region has 15 residues. V dropped 6 bases and J dropped 5; count of bases not matched to a gene: 9. CDR1 and CDR2 (germline): MDHEN, SYDVKM. This CDR3 is CASRRQTGGATEAFF. The CDR3 coding sequence is TGTGCCAGCAGACGTCAGACAGGGGGCGCAACTGAAGCTTTCTTT.

The chain couples TRBV5-6 to TRBJ1-2, with D unresolved. V gave up 6 bases and J gave up 7 bases, with 13 bases separating them. CDR3 length: 12 amino acids. Germline loops: CDR1 SGHDT, CDR2 YYEEEE. The CDR3 bases are TGTGCCAGCACCCTCAGGATCGGTGGCTACACCTTC. As protein: CASTLRIGGYTF.

This chain connects TRBV5-6 to TRBJ2-2; either TRBD1 or TRBD2 may fit D (5 bases each). Per the germline V gene, CDR1 is SGHDT and CDR2 is YYEEEE. The length of the CDR3 is 14 residues. V was clipped by 4 bases and J by 0 bases, with 7 bases between them. The CDR3 is CASSQGPNTGELFF. The CDR3 region has the DNA TGTGCCAGCAGCCAGGGACCGAACACCGGGGAGCTGTTTTTT.

V gene TRBV18 combines with J gene TRBJ1-1; 9 bases are shared with TRBD1. Germline V gives CDR1 KGHSH, CDR2 LQKENI. With 5 bases clipped from V and 5 bases from J, the junction kept 6 bases outside the gene matches. The CDR3 consists of 14 residues. CDR3 DNA sequence: TGTGCCAGCTCAATACAGGGGGCGCAAACTGAAGCTTTCTTT. Its translation: CASSIQGAQTEAFF. Full variable domain (remainder filled in from reference TRBV18 and TRBJ1-1): NAGVMQNPRHLVRRRGQEARLRCSPMKGHSHVYWYRQLPEEGLKFMVYLQKENIIDESGMPKERFSAEFPKEGPSILRIQQVVRGDSAAYFCASSIQGAQTEAFFGQGTRLTVV.

Details on this clone: The same CDR3 also results from other DNA sequences found in this sample. This chain links TRBV6-5 with TRBJ2-7; D gene ambiguous. In germline, CDR1 is MNHEY, CDR2 SVGAGI. The V end was cut by 0 bases, the J end by 2 bases, with 5 bases between. This CDR3 has 13 amino acids. In nucleotides, the CDR3 is TGTGCCAGCAGTTACTCCAGGACCTACGAGCAGTACTTC. The encoded protein is CASSYSRTYEQYF.

The chain has TRBV24-1 and TRBJ2-1; possibly TRBD2 for D (6 bases). The length of the CDR3 is 14 residues. CDR1 is KGHDR, CDR2 SFDVKD, per germline. V lost 6 bases and J lost 7, with 15 bases in between. As DNA, the CDR3 is TGTGCCACCAGTCGTTTTGGAGGGACGAATGAGCAGTTCTTC. It translates to CATSRFGGTNEQFF.

This clone was observed a single time. V gene TRBV7-2 combines with J gene TRBJ2-1; TRBD1 agrees at 7 bases. Germline V lookup: CDR1 SGHTA, CDR2 FQGNSA. This CDR3 spans 17 amino acids. Losses at the gene ends were 5 bases for V and 7 bases for J; bases not matched to a gene: 17. The CDR3 coding sequence is TGTGCCAGCAGCACAGTCCAGGGGGTCCCACTAACTAATGAGCAGTTCTTC. This encodes CASSTVQGVPLTNEQFF.

V gene TRBV7-6 combines with J gene TRBJ2-7, with D perhaps matching TRBD1 (5 bases). Germline V lookup: CDR1 SGHVS, CDR2 FNYEAQ. V was cut by 1 base and J by 4 bases, with 8 bases left in between. CDR3 length: 13 residues. The CDR3 region is CASSLGQPYEQYF. The CDR3 coding sequence is TGTGCCAGCAGCTTAGGACAGCCATACGAGCAGTACTTC. Full variable domain (outside the CDR3, taken from reference TRBV7-6 and TRBJ2-7): GAGVSQSPRYKVTKRGQDVALRCDPISGHVSLYWYRQALGQGPEFLTYFNYEAQQDKSGLPNDRFSAERPEGSISTLTIQRTEQRDSAMYRCASSLGQPYEQYFGPGTRLTVT.

The V call is TRBV6-5, the J call TRBJ2-4, with TRBD2 as a possible D gene (6 bases). Between the trimmed V and J ends, which lost 0 bases and 8 bases, there was a span of 14 bases. CDR1 is MNHEY and CDR2 is SVGAGI in the germline V gene. The CDR3 is 15 residues long. CDR3 residues: CASSYSGTPGDIQYF. The CDR3 nucleotides read TGTGCCAGCAGTTACTCGGGCACCCCGGGGGACATTCAGTACTTC.

The gene calls are TRBV24-1 and TRBJ1-2; 8 bases align to TRBD1. Germline V gene lookup returns CDR1 KGHDR and CDR2 SFDVKD. The CDR3 is 15 residues long. Trimming at V came to 3 bases and at J to 6 bases, leaving 8 bases not matched to a gene. The CDR3 here is CATSDPGQGHDGYTF. CDR3 in DNA: TGTGCCACCAGTGATCCAGGACAGGGACACGATGGCTACACCTTC.

This clone was seen only a few times. The V and J genes are TRBV29-1 and TRBJ1-1, with D possibly being TRBD1 (5 bases). Trimming removed 3 bases at V and 1 base at J, with 9 bases between. The CDR3 length is 13 residues. Germline V lookup: CDR1 SQVTM, CDR2 ANQGSEA. The CDR3 spells CSVDGTSNTEAFF. CDR3 DNA sequence: TGCAGCGTTGACGGGACCTCGAACACTGAAGCTTTCTTT.

This chain joins TRBV29-1 and TRBJ2-5, with 13 positions matching TRBD2. CDR3 size: 16 residues. Per the germline V gene, CDR1 is SQVTM and CDR2 is ANQGSEA. The V gene end was trimmed by 0 bases and the J gene end by 5 bases; junction bases not matched to a gene: 6. In DNA form, the CDR3 reads TGCAGCGTTGAAGATCCCGGACTAGCGGGAGTGGAGACCCAGTACTTC. The encoded protein is CSVEDPGLAGVETQYF.

The CDR3 DNA reads as TGCGCCAGCAGCTTGGATTTGGGGAGAGATTCACCCCTCCACTTT. Encoded protein: CASSLDLGRDSPLHF. The chain joins TRBV5-1 to TRBJ1-6; D call uncertain. From germline, CDR1 is SGHRS and CDR2 YFSETQ. The CDR3 runs 15 residues. Trimming left V 0 bases short and J 8 bases short, with 12 bases between.